This T cell receptor (beta chain) comes out of a study of regulatory T cells in long-lasting Graves disease. CDR3 regions were amplified by Arm-PCR using iRepertoire HTBI primers to build TCR beta libraries. TCRdb reprocessed the multiplex PCR reads with MiXCR, giving one entry per CDR3 protein. The sample has hundreds of thousands of distinct CDR3 sequences, more than 15% seen once; the top ten hold more than 10%. Time point in this sample: newly diagnosed GD, antithyroid drugs for less than 3 months. After RNA was extracted from PBMCs, the TCR library was made from it. Graves' disease diagnoses followed American Thyroid Association guidelines. The collection involved drawing around 10 milliliters of peripheral blood into EDTA tubes. V lost 3 bases to trimming and J lost 5 bases, with 11 bases between them. The germline V gene has CDR1 LGHDT and CDR2 YNNKEL (reference sequence). This CDR3 spans 13 amino acids.

This clonotype has a count of ten or more. These data were likewise used in another study, on T cells in Graves' hyperthyroidism and ophthalmopathy. That study adds: Graves' hyperthyroidism qualified as stable when ophthalmopathy did not progress within 18 months. Exclusion criteria comprised uncontrolled infection, other autoimmune disease, pregnancy or lactation.

Source: peripheral blood mononuclear cells (PBMCs), taken at new diagnosis, from a patient treated with antithyroid drugs. The gene calls are TRBV3-1 and TRBJ2-7, with no clear D. The clonotype originates from a man younger than 35 with Graves disease. CDR3 residues: CASSQAVSHEQYF. As DNA, the CDR3 is TGTGCCAGCAGCCAGGCGGTTAGCCACGAGCAGTACTTC.